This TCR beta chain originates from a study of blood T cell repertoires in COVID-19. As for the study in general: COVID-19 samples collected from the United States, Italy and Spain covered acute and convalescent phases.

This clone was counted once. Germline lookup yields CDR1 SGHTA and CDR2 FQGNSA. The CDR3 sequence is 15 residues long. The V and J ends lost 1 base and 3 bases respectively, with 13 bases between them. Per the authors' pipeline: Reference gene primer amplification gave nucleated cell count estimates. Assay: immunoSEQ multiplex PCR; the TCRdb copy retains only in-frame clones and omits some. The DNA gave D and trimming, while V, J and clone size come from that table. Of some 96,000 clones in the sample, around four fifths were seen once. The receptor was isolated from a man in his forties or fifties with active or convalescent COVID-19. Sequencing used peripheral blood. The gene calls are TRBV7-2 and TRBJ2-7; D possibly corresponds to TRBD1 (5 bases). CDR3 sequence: CASSLDSWTSYEQYF. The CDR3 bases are TGTGCCAGCAGCTTAGACTCTTGGACAAGCTACGAGCAGTACTTC.